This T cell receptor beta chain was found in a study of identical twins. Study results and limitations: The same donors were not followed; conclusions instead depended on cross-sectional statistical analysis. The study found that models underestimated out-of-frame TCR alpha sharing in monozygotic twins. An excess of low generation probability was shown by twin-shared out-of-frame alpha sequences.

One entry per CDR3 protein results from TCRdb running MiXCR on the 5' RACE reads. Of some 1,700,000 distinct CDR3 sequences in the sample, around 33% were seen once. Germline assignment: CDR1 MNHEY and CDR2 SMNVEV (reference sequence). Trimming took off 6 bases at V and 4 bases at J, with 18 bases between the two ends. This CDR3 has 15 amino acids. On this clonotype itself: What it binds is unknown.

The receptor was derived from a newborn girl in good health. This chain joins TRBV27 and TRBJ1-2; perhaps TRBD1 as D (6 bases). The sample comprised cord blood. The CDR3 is CASRGMGQGVYGYTF. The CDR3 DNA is TGTGCCAGCAGGGGGATGGGACAAGGCGTCTATGGCTACACCTTC.